The clone carrying this T cell receptor beta chain was observed a single time. This sample was included in a study of T cell repertoires and Cas9 in healthy adults. The length of the CDR3 is 13 residues. Per germline, CDR1 LNHDA and CDR2 SQIVND (reference sequence). Trimming cost V 8 bases and J 5 bases; bases outside gene matches: 7. Repertoires were generated with immunoSEQ multiplex PCR, while TCRdb's copy carries only in-frame clones and drops some. This table has tens of thousands of clones, around 90% appearing once. Sequencing used CD4+ effector T cells (CD127+, CD25-, CD137-, CD154-) from PBMCs; culture status not recorded. The TCR was taken from a human donor in good health. The chain combines TRBV19 with TRBJ2-7, with 9 bases lining up with TRBD1. Here the CDR3 reads CASGQGFVDEQYF. DNA for the CDR3: TGTGCCAGTGGACAGGGGTTTGTCGACGAGCAGTACTTC.